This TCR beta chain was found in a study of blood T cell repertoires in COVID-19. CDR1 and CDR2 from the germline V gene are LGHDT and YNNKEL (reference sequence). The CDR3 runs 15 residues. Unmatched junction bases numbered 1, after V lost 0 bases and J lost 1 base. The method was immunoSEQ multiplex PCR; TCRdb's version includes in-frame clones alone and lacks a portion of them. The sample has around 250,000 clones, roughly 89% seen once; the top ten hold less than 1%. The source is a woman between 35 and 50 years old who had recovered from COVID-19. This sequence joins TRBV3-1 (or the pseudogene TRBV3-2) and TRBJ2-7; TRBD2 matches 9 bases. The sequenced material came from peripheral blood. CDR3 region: CASSQELAGSYEQYF. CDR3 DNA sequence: TGTGCCAGCAGCCAAGAGCTAGCGGGATCCTACGAGCAGTACTTC.